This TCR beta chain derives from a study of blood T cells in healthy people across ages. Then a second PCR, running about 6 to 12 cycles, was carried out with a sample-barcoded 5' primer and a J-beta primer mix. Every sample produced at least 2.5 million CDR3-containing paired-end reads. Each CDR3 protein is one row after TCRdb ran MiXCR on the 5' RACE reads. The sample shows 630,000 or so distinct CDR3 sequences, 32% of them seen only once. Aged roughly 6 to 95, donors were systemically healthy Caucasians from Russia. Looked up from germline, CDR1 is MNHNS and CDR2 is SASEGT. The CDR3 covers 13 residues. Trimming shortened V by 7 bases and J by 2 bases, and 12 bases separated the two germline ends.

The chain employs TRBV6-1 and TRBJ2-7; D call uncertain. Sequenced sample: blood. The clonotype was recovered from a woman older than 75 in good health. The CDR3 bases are TGTGCCAGCAACCGGTACCGAGCCTACGAGCAGTACTTC. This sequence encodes CASNRYRAYEQYF.